The present T cell receptor (beta chain) was sequenced within a study of STAT5B mutations in CD4+ large granular lymphocyte leukemia. Study conclusions and caveats: Main leukemic clonotypes were patient-specific, but approximately 25% appeared at low frequency elsewhere. 8/27 top patient clones versus 2/35 control clones were TRBV06-family. Without putative leukemic clones, patient CD4-sorted repertoires remained more clonal than healthy CD4+ repertoires.

CDR1 SGHAT and CDR2 FQNNGV come from the germline V gene. CDR3 length: 16 residues. Trimming cost V 2 bases and J 7 bases; bases outside gene matches: 6. Points on this clone: Its antigen is still unknown.

The survey-level immunoSEQ assay was used. Produced via immunoSEQ multiplex PCR; TCRdb's table is partial and in-frame only. Of 40,000 to 45,000 clones listed, approximately 80% are singletons. Specimen: CD4+ T cells from blood buffy coats. V is TRBV11-2 and J is TRBJ2-1; 12 bases match TRBD2. The receptor was derived from a human donor in good health. CDR3 loop: CASSLPSGGVLNEQFF. The CDR3 DNA is TGTGCCAGCAGCTTACCTAGCGGGGGGGTATTGAATGAGCAGTTCTTC.